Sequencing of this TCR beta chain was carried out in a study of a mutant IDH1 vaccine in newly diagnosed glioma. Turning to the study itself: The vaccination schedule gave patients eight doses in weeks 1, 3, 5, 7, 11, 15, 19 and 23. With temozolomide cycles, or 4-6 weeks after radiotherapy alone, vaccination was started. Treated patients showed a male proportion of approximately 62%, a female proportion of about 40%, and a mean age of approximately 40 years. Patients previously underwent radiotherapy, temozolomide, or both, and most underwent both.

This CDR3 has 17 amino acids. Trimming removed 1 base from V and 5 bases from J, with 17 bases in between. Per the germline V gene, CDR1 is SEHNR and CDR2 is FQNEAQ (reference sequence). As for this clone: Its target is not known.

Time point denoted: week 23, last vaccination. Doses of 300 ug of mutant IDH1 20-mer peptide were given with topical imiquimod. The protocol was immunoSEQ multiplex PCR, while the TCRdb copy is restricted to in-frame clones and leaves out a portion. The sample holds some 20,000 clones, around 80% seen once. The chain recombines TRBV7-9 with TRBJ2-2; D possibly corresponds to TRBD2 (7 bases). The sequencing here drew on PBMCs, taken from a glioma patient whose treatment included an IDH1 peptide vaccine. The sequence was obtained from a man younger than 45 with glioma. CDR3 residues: CASSLVRRGPSTGELFF. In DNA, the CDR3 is TGTGCCAGCAGCTTAGTCCGGCGGGGGCCTAGTACCGGGGAGCTGTTTTTT.